This TCR beta chain was sequenced during a study of T cell repertoires in cytomegalovirus infection. Study information: Shared public TCR beta signatures pointed to both CMV infection and a matching HLA type. Study results and caveats: Frequencies of public TCR beta families were cumulated, and this identified carriers of CMV plus the relevant HLA. The ex vivo response was dominated by HLA-C-restricted CMV-specific TCR beta clonotypes.

TCRdb redid the calling of the reads with MiXCR, one entry per CDR3 protein. The table has about 490,000 distinct CDR3 sequences, about 11% seen once. Germline-derived CDR1 and CDR2 are SGHTA and FQGNSA. Trimming pared 3 bases from V and 2 bases from J, leaving 14 bases between. This CDR3 spans 16 amino acids. This clonotype was counted ten times or more. Its antigen is still unknown. The V call is TRBV7-2, the J call TRBJ2-4, with D possibly being TRBD1 (6 bases). The clonotype comes from a human donor in good health (CMV status not recorded). Some clones in this sample may be carry-over from other donors' samples. The specimen sequenced was PBMCs. The CDR3, as DNA: TGTGCCAGCAGCTTTAGCCAGGACAGACCCAAAAACATTCAGTACTTC. Translated: CASSFSQDRPKNIQYF.